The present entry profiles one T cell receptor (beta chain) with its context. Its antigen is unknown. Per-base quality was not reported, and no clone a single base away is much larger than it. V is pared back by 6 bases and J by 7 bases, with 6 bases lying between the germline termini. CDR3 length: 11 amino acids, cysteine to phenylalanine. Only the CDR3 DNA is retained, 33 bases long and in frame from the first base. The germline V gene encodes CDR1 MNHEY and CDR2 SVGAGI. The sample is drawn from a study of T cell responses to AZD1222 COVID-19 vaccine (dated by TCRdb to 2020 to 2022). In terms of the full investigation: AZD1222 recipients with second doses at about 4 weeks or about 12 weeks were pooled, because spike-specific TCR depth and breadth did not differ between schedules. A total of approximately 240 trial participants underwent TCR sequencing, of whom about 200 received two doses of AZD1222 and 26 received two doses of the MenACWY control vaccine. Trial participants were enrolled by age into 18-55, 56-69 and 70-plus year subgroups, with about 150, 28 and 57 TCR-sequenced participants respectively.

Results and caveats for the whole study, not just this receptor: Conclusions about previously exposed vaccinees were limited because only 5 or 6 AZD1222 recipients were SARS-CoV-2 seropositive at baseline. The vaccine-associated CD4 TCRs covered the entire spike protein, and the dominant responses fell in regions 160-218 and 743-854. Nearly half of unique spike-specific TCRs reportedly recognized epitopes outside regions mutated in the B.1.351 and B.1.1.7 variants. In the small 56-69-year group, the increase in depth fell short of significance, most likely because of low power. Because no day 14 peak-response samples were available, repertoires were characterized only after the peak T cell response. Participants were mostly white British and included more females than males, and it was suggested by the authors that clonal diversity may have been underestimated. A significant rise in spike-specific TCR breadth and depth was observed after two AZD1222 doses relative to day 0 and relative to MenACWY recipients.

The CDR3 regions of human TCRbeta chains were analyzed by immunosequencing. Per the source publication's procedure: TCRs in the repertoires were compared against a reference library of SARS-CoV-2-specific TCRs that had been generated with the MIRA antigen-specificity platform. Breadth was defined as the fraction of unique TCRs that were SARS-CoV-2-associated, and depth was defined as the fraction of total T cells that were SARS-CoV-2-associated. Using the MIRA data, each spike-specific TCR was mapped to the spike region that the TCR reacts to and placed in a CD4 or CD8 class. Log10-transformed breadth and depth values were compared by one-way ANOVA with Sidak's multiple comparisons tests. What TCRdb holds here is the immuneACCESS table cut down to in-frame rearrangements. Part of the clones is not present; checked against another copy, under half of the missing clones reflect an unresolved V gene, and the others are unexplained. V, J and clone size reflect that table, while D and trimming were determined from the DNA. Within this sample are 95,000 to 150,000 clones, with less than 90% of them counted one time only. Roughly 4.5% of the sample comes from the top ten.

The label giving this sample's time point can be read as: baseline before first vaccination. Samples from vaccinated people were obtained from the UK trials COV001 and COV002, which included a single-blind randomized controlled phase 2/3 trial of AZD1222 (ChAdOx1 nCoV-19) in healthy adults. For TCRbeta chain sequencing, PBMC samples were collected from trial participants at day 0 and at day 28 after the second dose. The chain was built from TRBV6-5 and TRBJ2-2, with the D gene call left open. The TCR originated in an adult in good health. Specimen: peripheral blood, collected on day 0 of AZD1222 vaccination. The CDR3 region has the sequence CASSRGGELFF. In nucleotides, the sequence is TGTGCCAGCAGCCGCGGCGGGGAGCTGTTTTTT.